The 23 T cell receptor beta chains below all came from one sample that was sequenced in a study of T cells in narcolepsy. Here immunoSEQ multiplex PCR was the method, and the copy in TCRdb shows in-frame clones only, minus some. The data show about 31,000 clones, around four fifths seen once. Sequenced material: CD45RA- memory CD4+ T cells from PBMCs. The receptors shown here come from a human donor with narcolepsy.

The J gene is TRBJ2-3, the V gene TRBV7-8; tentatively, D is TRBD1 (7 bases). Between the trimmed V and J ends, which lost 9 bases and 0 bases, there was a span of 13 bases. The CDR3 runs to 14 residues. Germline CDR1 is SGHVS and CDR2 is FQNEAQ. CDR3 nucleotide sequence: TGTGCCAGTGGAGGGGGCGTGAGCACAGATACGCAGTATTTT. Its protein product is CASGGGVSTDTQYF.

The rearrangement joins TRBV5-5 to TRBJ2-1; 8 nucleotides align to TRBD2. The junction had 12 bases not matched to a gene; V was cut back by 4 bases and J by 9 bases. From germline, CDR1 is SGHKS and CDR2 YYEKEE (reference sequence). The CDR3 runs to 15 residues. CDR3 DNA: TGTGCCAGCAGCCTACAGCCGGGACTAGTTGGTGAGCAGTTCTTC. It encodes CASSLQPGLVGEQFF.

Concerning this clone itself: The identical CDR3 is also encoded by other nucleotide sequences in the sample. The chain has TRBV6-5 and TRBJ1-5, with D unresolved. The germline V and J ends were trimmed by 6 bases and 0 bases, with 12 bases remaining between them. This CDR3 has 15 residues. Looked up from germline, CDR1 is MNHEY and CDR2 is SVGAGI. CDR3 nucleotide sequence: TGTGCCAGCAGGATCCGGGAGTATAGCAATCAGCCCCAGCATTTT. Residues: CASRIREYSNQPQHF.

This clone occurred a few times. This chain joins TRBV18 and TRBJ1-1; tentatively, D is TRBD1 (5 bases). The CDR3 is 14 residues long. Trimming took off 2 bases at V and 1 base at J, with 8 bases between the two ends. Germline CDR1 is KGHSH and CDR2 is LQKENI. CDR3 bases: TGTGCCAGCTCACCAGGGCAGGGGAACACTGAAGCTTTCTTT. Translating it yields CASSPGQGNTEAFF.

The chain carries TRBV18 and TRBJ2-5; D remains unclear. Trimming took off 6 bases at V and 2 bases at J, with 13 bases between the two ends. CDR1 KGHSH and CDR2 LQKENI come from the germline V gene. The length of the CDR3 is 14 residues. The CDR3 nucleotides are TGTGCCAGCTCCGTCGGACCGGCACAAGAGACCCAGTACTTC. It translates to CASSVGPAQETQYF.

The CDR3 reads CASSSRTNEKLFF. CDR3 DNA sequence: TGTGCCAGCAGTTCCCGGACTAATGAAAAACTGTTTTTT. The chain combines TRBV6-1 with TRBJ1-4, with D unclear. CDR3 length: 13 amino acids. The germline gives CDR1 MNHNS, CDR2 SASEGT. Trimming pared 5 bases from V and 2 bases from J, leaving 6 bases between.

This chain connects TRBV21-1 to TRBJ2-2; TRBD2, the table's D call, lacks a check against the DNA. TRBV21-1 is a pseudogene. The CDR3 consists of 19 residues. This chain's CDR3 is CASSKGTSGRAENTGELFF. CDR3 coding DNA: TGTGCCAGCAGCAAAGGGACTAGCGGGAGGGCCGAGAACACCGGGGAGCTGTTTTTT.

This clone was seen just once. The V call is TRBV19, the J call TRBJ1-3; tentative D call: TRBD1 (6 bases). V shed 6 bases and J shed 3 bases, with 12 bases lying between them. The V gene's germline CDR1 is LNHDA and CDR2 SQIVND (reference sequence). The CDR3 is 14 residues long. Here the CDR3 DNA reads TGTGCCAGTAGAAGGGGGGGCGGTGGAAACACCATATATTTT. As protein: CASRRGGGGNTIYF.

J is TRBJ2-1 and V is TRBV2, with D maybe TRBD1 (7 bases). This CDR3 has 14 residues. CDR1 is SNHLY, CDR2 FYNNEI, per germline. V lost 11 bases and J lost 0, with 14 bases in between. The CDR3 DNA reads TGTGCCGGCGGGACAGAAAGCTCCTACAATGAGCAGTTCTTC. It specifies CAGGTESSYNEQFF.

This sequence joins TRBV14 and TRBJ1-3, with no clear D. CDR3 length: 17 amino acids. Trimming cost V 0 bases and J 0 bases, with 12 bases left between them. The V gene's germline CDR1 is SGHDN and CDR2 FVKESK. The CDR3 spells CASSQDEELTSGNTIYF. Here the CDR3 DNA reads TGTGCCAGCAGCCAAGATGAGGAACTTACCTCTGGAAACACCATATATTTT.

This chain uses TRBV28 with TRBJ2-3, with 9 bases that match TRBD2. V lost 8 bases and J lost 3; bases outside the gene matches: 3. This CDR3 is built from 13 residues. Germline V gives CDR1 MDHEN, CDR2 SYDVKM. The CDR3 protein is CASHSGGTDTQYF. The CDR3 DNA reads TGTGCCAGCCACAGCGGGGGGACAGATACGCAGTATTTT. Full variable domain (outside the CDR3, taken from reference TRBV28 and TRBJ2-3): DVKVTQSSRYLVKRTGEKVFLECVQDMDHENMFWYRQDPGLGLRLIYFSYDVKMKEKGDIPEGYSVSREKKERFSLILESASTNQTSMYLCASHSGGTDTQYFGPGTRLTVL.

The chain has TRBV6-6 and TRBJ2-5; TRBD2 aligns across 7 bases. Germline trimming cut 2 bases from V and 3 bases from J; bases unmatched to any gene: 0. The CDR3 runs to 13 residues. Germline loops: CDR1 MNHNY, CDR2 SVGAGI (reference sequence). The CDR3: CASSYRGEETQYF. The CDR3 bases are TGTGCCAGCAGTTACCGGGGGGAAGAGACCCAGTACTTC.

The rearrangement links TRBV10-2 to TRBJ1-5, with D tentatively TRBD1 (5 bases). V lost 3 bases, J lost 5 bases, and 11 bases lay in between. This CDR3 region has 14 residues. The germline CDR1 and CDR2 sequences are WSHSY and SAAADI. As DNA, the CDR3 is TGCGCCAGCAGTGATTCAGGGCGCGATCAGCCCCAGCATTTT. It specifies CASSDSGRDQPQHF.

CDR3 nucleotides: TGTGCCAGCAGTGAAGTAAGCTCTGGAAACACCATATATTTT. Amino acid sequence: CASSEVSSGNTIYF. The chain joins TRBV6-1 to TRBJ1-3; D remains ambiguous. Per germline, CDR1 MNHNS and CDR2 SASEGT. The length of the CDR3 is 14 residues. Trimming removed 1 base at V and 0 bases at J, with 4 bases between.

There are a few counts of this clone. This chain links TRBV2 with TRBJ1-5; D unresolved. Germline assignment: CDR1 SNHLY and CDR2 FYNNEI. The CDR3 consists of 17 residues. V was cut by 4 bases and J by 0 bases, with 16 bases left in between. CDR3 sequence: CASSVKRAGNSNQPQHF. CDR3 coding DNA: TGTGCCAGCAGTGTAAAGAGGGCTGGAAATAGCAATCAGCCCCAGCATTTT. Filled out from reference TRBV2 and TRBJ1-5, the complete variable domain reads EPEVTQTPSHQVTQMGQEVILRCVPISNHLYFYWYRQILGQKVEFLVSFYNNEISEKSEIFDDQFSVERPDGSNFTLKIRSTKLEDSAMYFCASSVKRAGNSNQPQHFGDGTRLSIL.

The CDR3 DNA sequence: TGCGCCAGCAGCGCACAGGGGGTACGGTACTATGGCTACACCTTC. Translated, it gives CASSAQGVRYYGYTF. This chain joins TRBV5-1 and TRBJ1-2; 8 bases agree with TRBD1. Germline-derived CDR1 and CDR2 are SGHRS and YFSETQ. This CDR3 contains 15 residues. Trimming took 4 bases from V and 3 from J; bases not matched to a gene: 8.

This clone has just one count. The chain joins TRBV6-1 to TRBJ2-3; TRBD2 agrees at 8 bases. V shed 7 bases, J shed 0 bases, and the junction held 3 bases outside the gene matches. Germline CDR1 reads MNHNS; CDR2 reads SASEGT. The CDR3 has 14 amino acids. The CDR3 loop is CASTSGGSTDTQYF. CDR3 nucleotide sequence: TGTGCCAGCACCTCGGGAGGGAGCACAGATACGCAGTATTTT.

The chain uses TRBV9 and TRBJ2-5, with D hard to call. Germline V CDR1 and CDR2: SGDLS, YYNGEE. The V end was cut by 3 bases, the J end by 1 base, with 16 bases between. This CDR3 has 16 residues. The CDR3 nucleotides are TGTGCCAGCAGCGCTCCCGCTCTAGGCAGCCAAGAGACCCAGTACTTC. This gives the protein CASSAPALGSQETQYF.

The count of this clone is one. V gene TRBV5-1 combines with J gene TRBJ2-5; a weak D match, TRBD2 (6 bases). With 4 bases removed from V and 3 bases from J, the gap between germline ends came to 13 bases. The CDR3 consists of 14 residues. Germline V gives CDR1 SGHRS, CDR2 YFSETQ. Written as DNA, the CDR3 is TGCGCCAGCAGCGCAGGGACTGCCGAAGAGACCCAGTACTTC. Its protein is CASSAGTAEETQYF.

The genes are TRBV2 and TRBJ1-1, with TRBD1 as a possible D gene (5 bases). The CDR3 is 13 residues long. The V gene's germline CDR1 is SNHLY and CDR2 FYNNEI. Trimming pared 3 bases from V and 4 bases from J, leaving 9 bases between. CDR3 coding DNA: TGTGCCAGCAGTGACAGGGAGGGCACTGAAGCTTTCTTT. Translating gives CASSDREGTEAFF. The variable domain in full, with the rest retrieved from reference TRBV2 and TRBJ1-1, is EPEVTQTPSHQVTQMGQEVILRCVPISNHLYFYWYRQILGQKVEFLVSFYNNEISEKSEIFDDQFSVERPDGSNFTLKIRSTKLEDSAMYFCASSDREGTEAFFGQGTRLTVV.

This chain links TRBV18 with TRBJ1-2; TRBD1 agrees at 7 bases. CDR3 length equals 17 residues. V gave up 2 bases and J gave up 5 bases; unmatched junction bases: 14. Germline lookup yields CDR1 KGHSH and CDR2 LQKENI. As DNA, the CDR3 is TGTGCCAGCTCACCAGAAACCGGACAGGCCGGCCTATATGGCTACACCTTC. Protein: CASSPETGQAGLYGYTF.

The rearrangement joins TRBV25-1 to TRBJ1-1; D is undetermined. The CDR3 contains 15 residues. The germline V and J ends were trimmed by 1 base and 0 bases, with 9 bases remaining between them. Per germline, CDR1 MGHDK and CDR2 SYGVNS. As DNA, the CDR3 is TGTGCCAGCAGTGAATGGGGTCAGATGAACACTGAAGCTTTCTTT. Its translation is CASSEWGQMNTEAFF.

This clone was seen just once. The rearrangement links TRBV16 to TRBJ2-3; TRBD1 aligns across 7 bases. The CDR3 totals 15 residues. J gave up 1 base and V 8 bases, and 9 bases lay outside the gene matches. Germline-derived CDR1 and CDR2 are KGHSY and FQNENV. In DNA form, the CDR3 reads TGTGCCAGCGGACTTCTCGGACAGGGCACAGATACGCAGTATTTT. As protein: CASGLLGQGTDTQYF. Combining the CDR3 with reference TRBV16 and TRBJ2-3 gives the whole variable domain GEEVAQTPKHLVRGEGQKAKLYCAPIKGHSYVFWYQQVLKNEFKFLISFQNENVFDETGMPKERFSAKCLPNSPCSLEIQATKLEDSAVYFCASGLLGQGTDTQYFGPGTRLTVL.